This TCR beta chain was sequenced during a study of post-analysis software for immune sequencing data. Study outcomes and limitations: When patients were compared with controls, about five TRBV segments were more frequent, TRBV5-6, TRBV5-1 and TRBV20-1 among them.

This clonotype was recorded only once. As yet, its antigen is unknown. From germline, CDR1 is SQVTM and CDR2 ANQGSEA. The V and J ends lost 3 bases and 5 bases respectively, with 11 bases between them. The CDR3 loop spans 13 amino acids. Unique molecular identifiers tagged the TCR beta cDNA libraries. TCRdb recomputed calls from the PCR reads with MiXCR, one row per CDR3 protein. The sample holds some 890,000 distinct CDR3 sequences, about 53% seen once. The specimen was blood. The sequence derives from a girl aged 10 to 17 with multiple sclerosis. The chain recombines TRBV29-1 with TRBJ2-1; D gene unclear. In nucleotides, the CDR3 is TGCAGCGTTGATGGGGTGCCCCACAATGAGCAGTTCTTC. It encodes CSVDGVPHNEQFF.